This entry is about one T cell receptor (beta chain). This clonotype has more than one count but fewer than ten. No cognate antigen has been identified for it. Nothing much larger sits one base from this clone, and base qualities are not available. The treatment or condition label for this specimen denotes: allogeneic hematopoietic cell transplantation with graft depleted of TCRalphabeta T cells and CD19 B cells. The children who served as transplant recipients had been given grafts of TCRalphabeta/CD19-depleted allogeneic hematopoietic cells. The sample comes from a study of T-cell reconstitution after alpha-beta-depleted transplantation in children (dated by TCRdb to about 2016). General notes on the study: T-cell immune reconstitution after TCRalphabeta/CD19-depleted allogeneic hematopoietic cell transplantation in children was quantitatively tracked in the study by means of TCR repertoire profiling.

To prepare the library, PCR was applied. The sequencer was an Illumina HiSeq 2500. Molecular barcoding was employed in the preparation of TCR libraries, with unique molecular identifiers being used to normalize TCRbeta repertoire quantification. In TCRdb, the public reads were trimmed at Q25 with fastp and aligned with MiXCR, with productive beta chains retained. Records with the same CDR3 protein are collapsed into one entry carrying the most frequent genes and DNA. Present in this sample are about 580,000 distinct CDR3 sequences, approximately 22% of which were seen just once. Of the sample, roughly 14% is held by the ten largest clones. CDR1 and CDR2, looked up from the germline V gene, are SQVTM and ANQGSEA. V loses 3 bases of germline sequence and J loses 4 bases, and the interval between the two ends is 22 bases. From cysteine to phenylalanine, the CDR3 is 17 amino acids long. The CDR3 DNA has 51 bases and is translated from base 1.

General conclusions and limits of the study: The apparently early recovery of alphabetaT-cell counts about two months after transplant reportedly depended on only several hundred rapidly expanded clones that came from non-depleted graft cells. In some patients, the high TCRbeta diversity seen at day 60 was put down to recipient T cells and intrathymic progenitors that had survived conditioning. The frequencies of hyperexpanded clones fell over the following months, and after one year, T-cell counts and TCRbeta diversity were mostly attributed to newly produced T cells.

The TCR sequence derives from a boy under three years old who had a stem cell transplant for acute myeloid leukemia, so the T cells may come from the graft donor. Specimen: PBMCs, mostly from graft donor cells, collected 360 days after TCRalphabeta/CD19-depleted stem cell transplant. Rearrangement joined TRBV29-1 to TRBJ2-1; the D gene is perhaps TRBD2, on 5 matching bases. The CDR3: CSVEEDPHPLLYNEQFF. The sequenced DNA: TGCAGCGTTGAGGAGGACCCACACCCCTTGTTGTACAATGAGCAGTTCTTC.